The 2 T cell receptor beta chains given below trace back to one sample, sequenced in a study of blood T cell repertoires in COVID-19. The data were produced by immunoSEQ multiplex PCR, yet TCRdb's version contains in-frame clones alone and is incomplete. The table shows about 320,000 clones, with roughly nine tenths occurring only once. Material for sequencing was PBMCs or T cells enriched from blood (not recorded which). The receptors here all came from a man in his 60s who had recovered from COVID-19.

The V call is TRBV7-8, the J call TRBJ1-4, with 8 nucleotides matching TRBD1. V was clipped by 4 bases and J by 8 bases; unmatched bases: 6. CDR1 is SGHVS, CDR2 FQNEAQ, per germline. There are 14 residues in the CDR3. CDR3 sequence (DNA): TGTGCCAGCAGCTCGACAGGGGCCAGCGAAAAACTGTTTTTT. Translating it yields CASSSTGASEKLFF.

J is TRBJ2-1 and V is TRBV3-1 (or the pseudogene TRBV3-2); 9 bases fit TRBD1. This CDR3 is built from 17 residues. In germline, CDR1 is LGHDT, CDR2 YNNKEL (reference sequence). Germline trimming cut 0 bases from V and 2 bases from J; bases unmatched to any gene: 5. CDR3 nucleotide sequence: TGTGCCAGCAGCCAAGAGGTGGGACAGGGAGCCTACAATGAGCAGTTCTTC. This codes for CASSQEVGQGAYNEQFF.